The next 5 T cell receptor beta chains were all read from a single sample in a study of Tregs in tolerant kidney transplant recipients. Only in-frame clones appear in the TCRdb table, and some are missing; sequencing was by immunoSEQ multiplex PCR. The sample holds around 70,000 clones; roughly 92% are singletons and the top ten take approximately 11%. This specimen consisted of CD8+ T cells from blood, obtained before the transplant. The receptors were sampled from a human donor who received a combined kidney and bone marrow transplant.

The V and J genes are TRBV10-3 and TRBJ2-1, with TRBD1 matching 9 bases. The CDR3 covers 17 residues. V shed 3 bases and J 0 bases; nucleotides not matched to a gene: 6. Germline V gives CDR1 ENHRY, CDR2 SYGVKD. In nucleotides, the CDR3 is TGTGCCATCAGTGACACGACAGGGGGAAGCTCCTACAATGAGCAGTTCTTC. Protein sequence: CAISDTTGGSSYNEQFF.

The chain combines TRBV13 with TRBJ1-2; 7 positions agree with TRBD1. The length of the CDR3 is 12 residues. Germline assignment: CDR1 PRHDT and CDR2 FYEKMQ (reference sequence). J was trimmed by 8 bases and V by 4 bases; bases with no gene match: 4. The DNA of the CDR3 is TGTGCCAGCAGCTCCCAGGGGGAGGGCTACACCTTC. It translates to CASSSQGEGYTF.

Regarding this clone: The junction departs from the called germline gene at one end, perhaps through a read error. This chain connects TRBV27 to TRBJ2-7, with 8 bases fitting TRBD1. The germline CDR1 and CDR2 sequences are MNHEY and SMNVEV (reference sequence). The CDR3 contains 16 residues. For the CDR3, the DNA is TGTGCCAGCAGTCAAAGGACAGGGTATGGGTCCTACAAGCAGTACTTC. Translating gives CASSQRTGYGSYKQYF.

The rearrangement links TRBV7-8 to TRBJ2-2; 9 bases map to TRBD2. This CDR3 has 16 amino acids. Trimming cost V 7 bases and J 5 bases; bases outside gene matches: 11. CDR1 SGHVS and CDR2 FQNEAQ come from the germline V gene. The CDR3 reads CASTGGLAGQTGELFF. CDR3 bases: TGTGCCAGCACCGGGGGGCTAGCGGGGCAGACCGGGGAGCTGTTTTTT.

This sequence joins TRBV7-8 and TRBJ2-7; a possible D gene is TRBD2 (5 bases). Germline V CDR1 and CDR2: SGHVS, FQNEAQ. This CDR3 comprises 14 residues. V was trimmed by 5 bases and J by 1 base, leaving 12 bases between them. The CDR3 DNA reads TGTGCCAGCAGCGACCAGCGGTTTTCCTACGAGCAGTACTTC. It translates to CASSDQRFSYEQYF. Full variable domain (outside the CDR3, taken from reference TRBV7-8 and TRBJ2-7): GAGVSQSPRYKVAKRGQDVALRCDPISGHVSLFWYQQALGQGPEFLTYFQNEAQLDKSGLPSDRFFAERPEGSVSTLKIQRTQQEDSAVYLCASSDQRFSYEQYFGPGTRLTVT.